Listed here is a single T cell receptor beta chain. Antigen unknown. The junction had 10 bases not matched to a gene; V was cut back by 4 bases and J by 8 bases. CDR1 and CDR2 (germline): SGHTS, YDEGEE. The CDR3 runs to 14 residues. This specimen comes from a study of T cells after yellow fever vaccination. Study at large: Each low-cell-number fraction was prepared by means of SMART-Seq v4 Ultra Low Input. Overall study findings and caveats: A large majority of primary-vaccination clones showed up again after the booster (around 95% CD4, about 90% CD8).

TCRdb reprocessed the 5' RACE reads with MiXCR, giving one entry per CDR3 protein. Counted here are more than 450,000 distinct CDR3 sequences, roughly 22% occurring once; the ten biggest clones make up roughly a sixth. The receptor was derived from a man aged 18 to 30 who received the YFV17D yellow fever vaccine. The rearrangement joins TRBV5-8 to TRBJ1-1; 8 bases line up with TRBD1. This specimen consisted of PBMCs, obtained roughly 20 days after the first yellow fever vaccination. The CDR3 DNA follows: TGTGCCAGCAGCAAGGCAGGGGGCCTAAGAGAAGCTTTCTTT. Residues: CASSKAGGLREAFF.